This passage covers 4 T cell receptor beta chains from one sample sequenced in a study of cytomegalovirus exposure and HLA in healthy donors. TCRdb's table, derived via immunoSEQ multiplex PCR, lists solely in-frame clones and lacks some. The sample shows 150,000 to 200,000 clones, about 81% of them seen only once. Sequenced: PBMCs. Every receptor here comes from a woman aged 30 to 39 in good health and CMV-seronegative.

The rearrangement links TRBV28 to TRBJ2-3; no clear D gene. The length of the CDR3 is 12 residues. Germline lookup yields CDR1 MDHEN and CDR2 SYDVKM. V shed 6 bases and J shed 3 bases, with 7 bases lying between them. The CDR3 loop reads CASSQITDTQYF. CDR3 in DNA: TGTGCCAGCAGCCAGATTACAGATACGCAGTATTTT.

The V gene is TRBV5-4, the J gene TRBJ2-1; TRBD2 might be the D (6 bases). The germline V gene encodes CDR1 SGHNT and CDR2 YYREEE (reference sequence). The CDR3 sequence is 16 residues long. Trimming shortened V by 4 bases and J by 0 bases, and 14 bases separated the two germline ends. CDR3 region: CASSPGEGGSYNEQFF. The CDR3 DNA reads as TGTGCCAGCAGCCCCGGAGAGGGAGGCTCCTACAATGAGCAGTTCTTC.

This clone showed up just a few times. The chain has TRBV30 and TRBJ1-4; 10 bases map to TRBD1. After removal of 0 bases from V and 7 bases from J, the junction contained 5 bases not matched to a gene. Germline CDR1 GTSNPN, CDR2 SVGIG (reference sequence). The CDR3 contains 15 residues. As DNA, the CDR3 is TGTGCCTGGAGTGTACTTGGACAGGGGGGTGAAAAACTGTTTTTT. Amino acids: CAWSVLGQGGEKLFF. Based on the CDR3 plus reference TRBV30 and TRBJ1-4, the full variable domain is SQTIHQWPATLVQPVGSPLSLECTVEGTSNPNLYWYRQAAGRGLQLLFYSVGIGQISSEVPQNLSASRPQDRQFILSSKKLLLSDSGFYLCAWSVLGQGGEKLFFGSGTQLSVL.

This clone was seen a few times. V and J are TRBV7-6 and TRBJ2-7; 7 nucleotides agree with TRBD1. With 5 bases clipped from V and 10 bases from J, the junction kept 11 bases outside the gene matches. Germline values: CDR1 SGHVS, CDR2 FNYEAQ. The CDR3 runs to 13 residues. The CDR3 nucleotides read TGTGCCAGCAGCGCCCGGGACAGAGTCGGACAGTACTTC. It specifies CASSARDRVGQYF. The variable domain in full, completed from reference TRBV7-6 and TRBJ2-7, reads GAGVSQSPRYKVTKRGQDVALRCDPISGHVSLYWYRQALGQGPEFLTYFNYEAQQDKSGLPNDRFSAERPEGSISTLTIQRTEQRDSAMYRCASSARDRVGQYFGPGTRLTVT.